One sample yielded the 5 T cell receptor beta chains listed below, sequenced in a study of blood T cell repertoires in COVID-19 (dated by TCRdb to about 2020). The method was the immunoSEQ multiplex PCR assay. This is the immuneACCESS table as TCRdb keeps it, with only in-frame sequences that have V and J called. A part of the clones is gone; compared with another copy, unresolved V genes explain less than half, and the rest is unexplained. The sample table shows about 130,000 clones, and approximately 80% are seen once. The leading ten clones occupy approximately 2% of the sample. What was sequenced was peripheral blood. The source of these receptors is an older man with acute or convalescent COVID-19.

The rearrangement uses TRBV29-1 and TRBJ2-7; 8 bases agree with TRBD1. This CDR3 is 12 amino acids long. The V gene's germline CDR1 is SQVTM and CDR2 ANQGSEA. V was clipped by 6 bases and J by 7 bases; unmatched bases: 8. For the CDR3, the DNA is TGCAGCGTGTACAGGGGGACGGGGGAGCAGTACTTC. This sequence encodes CSVYRGTGEQYF.

The chain employs TRBV19 and TRBJ2-3; TRBD1 matches at 7 bases. CDR1 and CDR2 (germline): LNHDA, SQIVND (reference sequence). The CDR3 extends over 16 amino acids. V trimming: 2 bases; J trimming: 5 bases; junction bases outside the gene matches: 10. The CDR3 nucleotides read TGTGCCAGTAGTATAACAACAGGGAACAGGGGAGATACGCAGTATTTT. This codes for CASSITTGNRGDTQYF.

The V gene is TRBV6-5, the J gene TRBJ2-3; 8 positions agree with TRBD1. The CDR3 sequence is 14 residues long. Germline CDR1 MNHEY, CDR2 SVGAGI. The V gene end was trimmed by 7 bases and the J gene end by 4 bases; junction bases not matched to a gene: 7. CDR3 loop: CASTRLTGADTQYF. The DNA for the CDR3 is TGTGCCAGCACCCGGTTGACAGGGGCAGATACGCAGTATTTT.

The genes are TRBV2 and TRBJ1-6, with TRBD1 matching over 12 bases. The CDR3 extends over 15 amino acids. Germline-derived CDR1 and CDR2 are SNHLY and FYNNEI. J gave up 4 bases and V 6 bases, and 1 base lay outside the gene matches. CDR3 sequence (DNA): TGTGCCAGCAGGGGACAGGGGGCATATAATTCACCCCTCCACTTT. It encodes CASRGQGAYNSPLHF.

The V and J genes are TRBV3-1 (or the pseudogene TRBV3-2) and TRBJ1-1; D gene unclear. This CDR3 region has 13 residues. V was clipped by 3 bases and J by 5 bases, with 10 bases between them. In germline, CDR1 is LGHDT, CDR2 YNNKEL (reference sequence). The CDR3, as DNA: TGTGCCAGCAGCCATCTCTTGCGGACTGAAGCTTTCTTT. It translates to CASSHLLRTEAFF.